There are a few counts of the clone carrying this T cell receptor beta chain. The record originates from a study of beta chain features in type 1 diabetes. Every bit of the isolated RNA underwent reverse transcription, so sequencing read expressed TCRB transcripts. The repertoire was sequenced with immunoSEQ multiplex PCR; TCRdb's copy has only in-frame clones and lacks some. The data contain 400,000 to 550,000 clones, roughly 11% of them singletons. Sequences were obtained from naive CD4+ T cells from blood. This TCR derives from a woman aged 18-29 years in good health.

The chain's CDR3 is CASSPRLAGGEAEQFF. CDR3 DNA sequence: TGTGCCAGCTCACCTAGACTAGCGGGAGGTGAGGCTGAGCAGTTCTTC. The chain recombines TRBV18 with TRBJ2-1, with 13 bases fitting TRBD2. The V gene end was trimmed by 3 bases and the J gene end by 9 bases; junction bases not matched to a gene: 8. Germline values: CDR1 KGHSH, CDR2 LQKENI. The CDR3 covers 16 residues.